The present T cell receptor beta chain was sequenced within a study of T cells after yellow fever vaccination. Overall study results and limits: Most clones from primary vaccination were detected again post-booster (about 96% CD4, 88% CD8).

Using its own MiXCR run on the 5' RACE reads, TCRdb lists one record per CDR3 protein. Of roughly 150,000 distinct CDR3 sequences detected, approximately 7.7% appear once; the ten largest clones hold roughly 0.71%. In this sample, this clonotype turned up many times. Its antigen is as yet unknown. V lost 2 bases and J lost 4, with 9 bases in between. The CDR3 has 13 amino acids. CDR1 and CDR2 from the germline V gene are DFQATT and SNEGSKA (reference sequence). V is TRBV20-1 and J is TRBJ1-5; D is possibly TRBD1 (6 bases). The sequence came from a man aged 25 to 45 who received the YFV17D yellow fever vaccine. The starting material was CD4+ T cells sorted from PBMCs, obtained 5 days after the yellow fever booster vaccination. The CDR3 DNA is TGCAGTGCTAGACCTCAGGGGAATCAGCCCCAGCATTTT. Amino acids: CSARPQGNQPQHF.